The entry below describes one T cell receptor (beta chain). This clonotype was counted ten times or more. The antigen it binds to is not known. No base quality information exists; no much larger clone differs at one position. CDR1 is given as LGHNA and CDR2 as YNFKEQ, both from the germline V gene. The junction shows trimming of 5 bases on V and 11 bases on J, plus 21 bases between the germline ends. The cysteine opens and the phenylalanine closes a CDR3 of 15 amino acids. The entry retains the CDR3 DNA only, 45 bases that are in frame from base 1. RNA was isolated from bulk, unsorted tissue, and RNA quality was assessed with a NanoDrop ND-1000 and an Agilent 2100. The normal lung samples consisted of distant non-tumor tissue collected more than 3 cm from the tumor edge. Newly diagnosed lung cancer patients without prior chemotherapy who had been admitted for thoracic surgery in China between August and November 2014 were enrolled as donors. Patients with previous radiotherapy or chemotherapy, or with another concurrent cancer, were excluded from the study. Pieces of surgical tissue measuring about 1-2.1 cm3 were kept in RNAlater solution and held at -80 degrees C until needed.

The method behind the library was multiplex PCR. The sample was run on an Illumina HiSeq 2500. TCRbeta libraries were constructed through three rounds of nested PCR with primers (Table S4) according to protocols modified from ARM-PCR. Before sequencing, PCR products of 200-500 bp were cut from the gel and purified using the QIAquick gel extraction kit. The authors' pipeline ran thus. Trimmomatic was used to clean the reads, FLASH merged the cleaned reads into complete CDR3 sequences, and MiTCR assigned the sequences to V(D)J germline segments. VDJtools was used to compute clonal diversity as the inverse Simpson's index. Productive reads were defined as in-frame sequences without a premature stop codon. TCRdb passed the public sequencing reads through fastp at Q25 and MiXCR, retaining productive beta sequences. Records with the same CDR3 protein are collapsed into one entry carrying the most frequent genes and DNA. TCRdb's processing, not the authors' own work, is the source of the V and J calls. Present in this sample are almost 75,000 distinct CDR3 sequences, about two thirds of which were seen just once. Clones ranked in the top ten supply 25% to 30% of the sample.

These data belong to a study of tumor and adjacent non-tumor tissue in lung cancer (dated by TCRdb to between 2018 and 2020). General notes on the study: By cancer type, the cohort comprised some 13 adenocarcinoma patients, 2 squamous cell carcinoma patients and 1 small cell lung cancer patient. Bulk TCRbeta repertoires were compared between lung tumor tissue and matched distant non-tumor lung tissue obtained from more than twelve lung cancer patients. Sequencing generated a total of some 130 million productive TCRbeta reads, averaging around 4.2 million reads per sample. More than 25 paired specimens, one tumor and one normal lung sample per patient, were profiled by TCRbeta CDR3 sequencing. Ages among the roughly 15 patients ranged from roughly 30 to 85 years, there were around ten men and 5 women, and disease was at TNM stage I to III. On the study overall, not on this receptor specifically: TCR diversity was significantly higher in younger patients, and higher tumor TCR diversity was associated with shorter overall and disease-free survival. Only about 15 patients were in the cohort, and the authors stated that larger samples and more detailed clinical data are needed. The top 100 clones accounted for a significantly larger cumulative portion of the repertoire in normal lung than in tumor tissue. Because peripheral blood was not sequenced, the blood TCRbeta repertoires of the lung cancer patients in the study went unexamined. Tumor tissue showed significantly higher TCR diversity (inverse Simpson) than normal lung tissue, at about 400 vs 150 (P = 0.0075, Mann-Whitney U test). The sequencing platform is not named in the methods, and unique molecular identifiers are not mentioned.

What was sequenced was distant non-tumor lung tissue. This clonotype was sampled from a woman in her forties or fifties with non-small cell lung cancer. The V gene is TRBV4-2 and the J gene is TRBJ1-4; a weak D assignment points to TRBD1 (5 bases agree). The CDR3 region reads CASSTLGGDEGKLFF. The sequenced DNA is TGTGCCAGCAGCACCCTCGGGGGTGACGAGGGGAAACTGTTTTTT.